One sample yielded the 20 T cell receptor beta chains listed below, sequenced in a study of blood T cell repertoires in COVID-19. Sequencing was performed with immunoSEQ multiplex PCR; in TCRdb, only in-frame clones are kept and a portion is missing. The data contain a few hundred thousand clones, less than 90% of them singletons. The sample taken for sequencing was peripheral blood. All receptors come from a man younger than 45 with active or convalescent COVID-19.

The V gene is TRBV2, the J gene TRBJ1-5; 8 bases are a match to TRBD1. This CDR3 has 14 amino acids. CDR1 is SNHLY, CDR2 FYNNEI, per germline. The V segment lost 3 bases and the J segment 6 bases; nucleotides outside the gene matches: 4. The CDR3 region is CASSDQGAVQPQHF. The CDR3 region has the DNA TGTGCCAGCAGTGATCAGGGGGCCGTTCAGCCCCAGCATTTT.

This clone was seen just once. The chain uses TRBV27 and TRBJ2-7; weak D call: TRBD1 (5 bases). Per the germline V gene, CDR1 is MNHEY and CDR2 is SMNVEV (reference sequence). CDR3 size: 14 residues. The V end lost 5 bases, the J end lost 4 bases, and 15 bases lay between the germline ends. The CDR3: CASSPRQIQYEQYF. The CDR3 DNA reads as TGTGCCAGCAGTCCGCGACAGATTCAGTACGAGCAGTACTTC.

The chain is built from TRBV5-8 and TRBJ1-5; 7 bases agree with TRBD1. V lost 4 bases, J lost 0 bases, and 4 bases stayed unmatched. The germline V gene has CDR1 SGHTS and CDR2 YDEGEE. The CDR3 loop spans 15 amino acids. The CDR3 nucleotides read TGTGCCAGCAGCCAGGGACAGCATAGCAATCAGCCCCAGCATTTT. Protein sequence: CASSQGQHSNQPQHF. Variable domain in full (rest from reference TRBV5-8 and TRBJ1-5): EAGVTQSPTHLIKTRGQQATLRCSPISGHTSVYWYQQALGLGLQFLLWYDEGEERNRGNFPPRFSGRQFPNYSSELNVNALELEDSALYLCASSQGQHSNQPQHFGDGTRLSIL.

V gene TRBV5-1 combines with J gene TRBJ1-3, with 7 bases identical to TRBD1. CDR1 and CDR2 from the germline V gene are SGHRS and YFSETQ. CDR3 length: 16 amino acids. J lost 1 base, V lost 4 bases, and 8 bases had no gene match. The CDR3 sequence is CASSQRPGGSGNTIYF. Written as DNA, the CDR3 is TGCGCCAGCAGCCAACGACCAGGGGGGTCTGGAAACACCATATATTTT.

The gene calls are TRBV10-3 and TRBJ2-5, with 7 bases lining up with TRBD1. The V gene's germline CDR1 is ENHRY and CDR2 SYGVKD. This CDR3 comprises 15 residues. With V trimmed by 0 bases and J by 4 bases, 5 bases remained unmatched. The CDR3 loop reads CAISESGGAGETQYF. CDR3 nucleotides: TGTGCCATCAGTGAGTCAGGGGGCGCGGGAGAGACCCAGTACTTC.

This chain uses TRBV27 with TRBJ1-5; D possibly corresponds to TRBD1 (6 bases). The CDR3 is made up of 13 amino acids. V was trimmed by 5 bases and J by 8 bases, leaving 13 bases between them. The V gene's germline CDR1 is MNHEY and CDR2 SMNVEV (reference sequence). CDR3 sequence (DNA): TGTGCCAGCAGTAACACAGGGCGTAAGCCCCAGCATTTT. Its protein product is CASSNTGRKPQHF.

The V gene is TRBV4-3, the J gene TRBJ1-5; D is uncertain. This CDR3 is built from 16 residues. The germline CDR1 and CDR2 sequences are LGHNA and YSLEER. V was clipped by 0 bases and J by 4 bases, with 13 bases between them. CDR3 DNA sequence: TGCGCCAGCAGCCAAGAATTTAACGACTGGAATCAGCCCCAGCATTTT. Translation: CASSQEFNDWNQPQHF.

The rearrangement uses TRBV29-1 and TRBJ1-1; D gene unclear. The V gene lost 2 bases and the J gene lost 1 base, with 8 bases spanning the gap. The CDR3 has 13 amino acids. CDR1 is SQVTM and CDR2 is ANQGSEA in the germline V gene. This chain's CDR3 is CSVEPPGNTEAFF. The CDR3 DNA sequence: TGCAGCGTTGAACCCCCCGGGAACACTGAAGCTTTCTTT.

This clone was picked up a small number of times. V is TRBV2 and J is TRBJ2-5; 9 bases line up with TRBD2. V gave up 9 bases and J gave up 2 bases; unmatched junction bases: 7. The CDR3 has 14 amino acids. Germline V gene lookup returns CDR1 SNHLY and CDR2 FYNNEI. The DNA of the CDR3 is TGTGCCAGTCGGGCGAGCGGGGGGCAAGAGACCCAGTACTTC. Amino acids: CASRASGGQETQYF.

CDR3 in DNA: TGTGCCAGCAGCTTACGGGTACCGGGGGGGGCCAACGTCCTGACTTTC. Translated: CASSLRVPGGANVLTF. The V and J genes are TRBV11-2 and TRBJ2-6, with a weak D call TRBD2 (5 bases). Trimming took 2 bases from V and 4 from J, leaving 12 bases between them. The V gene's germline CDR1 is SGHAT and CDR2 FQNNGV. The CDR3 runs to 16 residues.

This rearrangement joins TRBV12-3 or TRBV12-4 to TRBJ2-3, with D maybe TRBD2 (6 bases). Trimming took off 6 bases at V and 3 bases at J, with 10 bases between the two ends. The CDR3 is 13 amino acids. The CDR3 DNA follows: TGTGCCAGCAGGCTAGCGATAACAGATACGCAGTATTTT. Its translation: CASRLAITDTQYF.

This sequence joins TRBV4-2 and TRBJ2-2; no clear D gene. The CDR3 loop spans 13 amino acids. Trimming removed 2 bases at V and 7 bases at J, with 8 bases between. CDR1 LGHNA and CDR2 YNFKEQ come from the germline V gene. The CDR3 DNA reads TGTGCCAGCAGCCAAACTAAGAACGGGGAGCTGTTTTTT. It codes for CASSQTKNGELFF.

This sequence joins TRBV19 and TRBJ2-7; 13 bases agree with TRBD2. The germline gives CDR1 LNHDA, CDR2 SQIVND (reference sequence). The CDR3 is 15 amino acids. The V segment lost 7 bases and the J segment 10 bases; nucleotides outside the gene matches: 13. The CDR3 sequence: CASTSPSGLAGRQYF. CDR3 bases: TGTGCCAGTACCTCCCCGTCGGGACTAGCGGGGAGACAGTACTTC. The full variable domain, its missing parts supplied by reference TRBV19 and TRBJ2-7, is DGGITQSPKYLFRKEGQNVTLSCEQNLNHDAMYWYRQDPGQGLRLIYYSQIVNDFQKGDIAEGYSVSREKKESFPLTVTSAQKNPTAFYLCASTSPSGLAGRQYFGPGTRLTVT.

V gene TRBV10-1 combines with J gene TRBJ2-3; the match to TRBD1 covers 8 bases. V gave up 1 base and J gave up 4 bases; unmatched junction bases: 4. This CDR3 comprises 15 residues. The germline gives CDR1 WNHNN, CDR2 SYGVQD (reference sequence). The CDR3 coding sequence is TGCGCCAGCAGTGAGTGGGACAGGTGGGCAGATACGCAGTATTTT. Translated, it gives CASSEWDRWADTQYF.

The chain combines TRBV11-2 with TRBJ2-7; D call uncertain. CDR1 SGHAT and CDR2 FQNNGV come from the germline V gene. Trimming took 3 bases from V and 1 from J, leaving 13 bases between them. The CDR3 sequence is 15 residues long. The CDR3 coding sequence is TGTGCCAGCAGCTTCATCATGACAAGTTCCTACGAGCAGTACTTC. Encoded protein: CASSFIMTSSYEQYF.

This rearrangement joins TRBV7-2 to TRBJ2-5, with 9 nucleotides matching TRBD2. V lost 4 bases to trimming and J lost 3 bases; unmatched junction nucleotides: 3. The CDR3 covers 14 residues. CDR1 and CDR2 from the germline V gene are SGHTA and FQGNSA. CDR3 in DNA: TGTGCCAGCAGCTCTAGCGGGGTTAAAGAGACCCAGTACTTC. Its translation: CASSSSGVKETQYF.

The gene calls are TRBV3-1 (or the pseudogene TRBV3-2) and TRBJ2-1; 9 positions agree with TRBD1. V gave up 5 bases and J gave up 5 bases; unmatched junction bases: 7. Germline V gene lookup returns CDR1 LGHDT and CDR2 YNNKEL (reference sequence). The CDR3 is 15 amino acids. The CDR3 DNA is TGTGCCAGCAGCGCGGGGACAGGGTACCACAATGAGCAGTTCTTC. It is translated as CASSAGTGYHNEQFF.

V and J are TRBV15 and TRBJ2-5, with 8 bases matching TRBD1. The CDR3 runs to 14 residues. V lost 1 base and J lost 5; bases outside the gene matches: 3. The germline gives CDR1 LNHNV, CDR2 YYDKDF (reference sequence). CDR3 sequence reads: CATSRGQGSETQYF. In nucleotides, the CDR3 is TGTGCCACCAGCAGAGGACAGGGGTCGGAGACCCAGTACTTC. The full variable domain, in which reference TRBV15 and TRBJ2-5 provide the parts outside the CDR3, is DAMVIQNPRYQVTQFGKPVTLSCSQTLNHNVMYWYQQKSSQAPKLLFHYYDKDFNNEADTPDNFQSRRPNTSFCFLDIRSPGLGDTAMYLCATSRGQGSETQYFGPGTRLLVL.

The rearrangement links TRBV7-8 to TRBJ1-2; tentative D call: TRBD1 (6 bases). Germline assignment: CDR1 SGHVS and CDR2 FQNEAQ. V lost 4 bases and J lost 8, with 11 bases in between. The CDR3 contains 12 residues. Here the CDR3 DNA reads TGTGCCAGCAGCTCCCGACAGGACGGCTACACCTTC. Its protein is CASSSRQDGYTF.

The rearrangement links TRBV6-5 to TRBJ2-5; TRBD2 matches at 7 bases. The CDR3 has 14 amino acids. With V trimmed by 4 bases and J by 2 bases, 4 bases remained unmatched. CDR1 is MNHEY and CDR2 is SVGAGI in the germline V gene. The CDR3 coding sequence is TGTGCCAGCAGTTCGCCGGGGGGACAAGAGACCCAGTACTTC. Its protein product is CASSSPGGQETQYF.